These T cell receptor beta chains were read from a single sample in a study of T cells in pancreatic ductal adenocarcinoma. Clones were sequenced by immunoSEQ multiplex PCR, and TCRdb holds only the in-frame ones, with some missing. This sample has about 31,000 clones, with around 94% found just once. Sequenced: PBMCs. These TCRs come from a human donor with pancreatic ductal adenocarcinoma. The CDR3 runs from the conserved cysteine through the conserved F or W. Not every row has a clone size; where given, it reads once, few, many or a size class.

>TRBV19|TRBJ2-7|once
CASRMQGPYEQYF
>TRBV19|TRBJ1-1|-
CASLRQGAFTEAFF
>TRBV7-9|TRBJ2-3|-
CASSLGVGGTDTQYF
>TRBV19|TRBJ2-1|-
CASSTVLYNEQFF
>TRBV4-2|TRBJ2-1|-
CASSQGGEQFF
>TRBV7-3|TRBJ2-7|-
CASSPTGVYEQYF
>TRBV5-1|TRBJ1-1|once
CASSLGGTMNTEAFF
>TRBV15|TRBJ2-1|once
CATSRGYGQGPYNEQFF
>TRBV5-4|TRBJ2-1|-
CASSWVGPLYNEQFF
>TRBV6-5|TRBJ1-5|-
CASSSRRFGPQHF
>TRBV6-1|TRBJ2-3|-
CASSSGRALTDTQYF
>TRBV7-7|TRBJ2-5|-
CASSRSGSRETQYF
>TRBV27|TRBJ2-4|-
CASGPIDSLNIQYF
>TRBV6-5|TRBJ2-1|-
CASSYSLAGGSNEQFF
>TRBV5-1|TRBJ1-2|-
CASNPGQGGDGYTF
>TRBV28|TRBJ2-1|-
CASSSPKLAGGPSGYNEQFF
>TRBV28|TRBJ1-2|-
CASSPLRDSGYGYTF
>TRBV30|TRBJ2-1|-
CAWSVLTVYNEQFF
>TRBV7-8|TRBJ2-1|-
CASSRTSGRWNEQFF
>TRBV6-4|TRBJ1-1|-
CASSVTAKNTEAFF
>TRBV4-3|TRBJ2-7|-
CASSQDIYRASGEQYF
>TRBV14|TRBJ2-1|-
CASSQDRRTRYYNEQFF
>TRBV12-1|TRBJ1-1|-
CASSFFAPGTTFGFF
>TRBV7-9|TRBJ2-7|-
CASSLERAGGNTYEQYF